The 23 T cell receptor beta chains below were found in one sample sequenced in a study of CD8+CD57+ T cells in acquired aplastic anemia. CDR3 and TCR beta VDJ profiling relied on genomic DNA as the template. TCRdb reprocessed the reads with MiXCR, giving one entry per CDR3 protein. This table holds approximately 270,000 distinct CDR3 sequences, 56% found once. Material for sequencing was sorted CD4+, CD8+, or CD8+CD57+ T cells (not recorded which) from PBMCs. Source of these receptors: a human donor with severe aplastic anemia or a healthy control (not recorded which).

Ten or more counts support this clonotype. The rearrangement uses TRBV20-1 and TRBJ2-4; D might be TRBD2 (6 bases). This CDR3 spans 12 amino acids. V was trimmed by 5 bases and J by 8 bases, leaving 13 bases between them. The V gene's germline CDR1 is DFQATT and CDR2 SNEGSKA (reference sequence). CDR3 DNA sequence: TGCAGTGCTTCCGAGACTAGACACATTCAGTACTTC. Its protein is CSASETRHIQYF.

Concerning this clonotype: One end of the junction is discordant with germline, which a read error may explain. This chain uses TRBV7-7 with TRBJ2-3; D might be TRBD2 (6 bases). Germline CDR1 and CDR2: SSHAT and FNYEAQ (reference sequence). The CDR3 consists of 16 residues. The CDR3 bases are TGTGCTAGCAGCTTGGGTGGTAGCGGTAGATCAGATACGCAGTATTTT. Translating it yields CASSLGGSGRSDTQYF. Filled out from reference TRBV7-7 and TRBJ2-3, the complete variable domain reads GAGVSQSPRYKVTKRGQDVTLRCDPISSHATLYWYQQALGQGPEFLTYFNYEAQPDKSGLPSDRFSAERPEGSISTLTIQRTEQRDSAMYRCASSLGGSGRSDTQYFGPGTRLTVL.

This chain uses TRBV20-1 with TRBJ2-1; 12 bases align to TRBD2. V was pared by 6 bases and J by 0 bases, with 6 bases of the junction left unmatched. The CDR3 has 16 residues. From germline, CDR1 is DFQATT and CDR2 SNEGSKA (reference sequence). The DNA for the CDR3 is TGCAGTGCGAAAGGACTAGCGGGGCCCTCCTACAATGAGCAGTTCTTC. Translated, it gives CSAKGLAGPSYNEQFF.

This clonotype appeared many times. This chain joins TRBV7-8 and TRBJ2-7; D unclear. Germline loops: CDR1 SGHVS, CDR2 FQNEAQ. The CDR3 totals 14 residues. Trimming left V 3 bases short and J 6 bases short, with 15 bases between. The CDR3 loop is CASSLEPQGLEQYF. The CDR3 region has the DNA TGTGCCAGCAGCTTGGAACCCCAAGGGCTCGAGCAGTACTTC.

This chain's CDR3 is CAISYDSNSPLHF. The CDR3 DNA reads TGTGCCATCAGTTATGACAGCAATTCACCCCTCCACTTT. The chain is built from TRBV10-3 and TRBJ1-6; a weak D match, TRBD1 (5 bases). V was shortened by 5 bases and J by 7 bases, with 9 bases between the two germline ends. Germline V gene lookup returns CDR1 ENHRY and CDR2 SYGVKD. CDR3 length: 13 amino acids.

The CDR3 DNA reads as TGTGCCAGCAGTTCGGGGGGGCTCAATGAGCAGTTCTTC. Translating it yields CASSSGGLNEQFF. This sequence joins TRBV25-1 and TRBJ2-1, with 8 bases that match TRBD2. The CDR3 extends over 13 amino acids. Germline V lookup: CDR1 MGHDK, CDR2 SYGVNS. V lost 5 bases, J lost 6 bases, and 3 bases stayed unmatched.

V is TRBV7-9 and J is TRBJ1-2, with a tentative D call TRBD1 (6 bases). The CDR3 is 17 amino acids. V was cut by 1 base and J by 9 bases, with 24 bases left in between. Germline CDR1 is SEHNR and CDR2 is FQNEAQ (reference sequence). CDR3 amino acids: CASSLERGLRPGVSYTF. Written as DNA, the CDR3 is TGTGCCAGCAGCTTAGAGCGGGGGCTCCGACCTGGTGTGAGCTACACCTTC.

The chain employs TRBV24-1 and TRBJ2-2; D unclear. CDR3 length: 16 amino acids. CDR1 is KGHDR and CDR2 is SFDVKD in the germline V gene. V dropped 1 base and J dropped 5 bases, with 13 bases sitting between them. The CDR3 loop reads CATSDLTKGETGELFF. For the CDR3, the DNA is TGTGCCACCAGTGATTTAACGAAGGGTGAAACCGGGGAGCTGTTTTTT.

CDR3 residues: CASSMGGALTYEQYF. The DNA of the CDR3 is TGTGCCAGTAGTATGGGGGGCGCTTTAACCTACGAGCAGTACTTC. V is TRBV19 and J is TRBJ2-7; either TRBD1 or TRBD2 may fit D (6 bases each). V lost 3 bases to trimming and J lost 2 bases, with 14 bases between them. This CDR3 region has 15 residues. CDR1 is LNHDA and CDR2 is SQIVND in the germline V gene (reference sequence).

There are many counts of this clonotype. The rearrangement links TRBV7-8 to TRBJ1-4; 7 nucleotides align to TRBD1. V trimming: 4 bases; J trimming: 4 bases; junction bases outside the gene matches: 3. Germline V CDR1 and CDR2: SGHVS, FQNEAQ. This CDR3 region has 14 residues. The CDR3: CASSSGQYNEKLFF. The CDR3 nucleotides are TGTGCCAGCAGCTCGGGACAGTATAATGAAAAACTGTTTTTT.

Ten or more counts support this clonotype. This sequence joins TRBV5-6 and TRBJ1-2; D unresolved. CDR3 size: 17 residues. The V and J ends lost 4 bases and 1 base respectively, with 20 bases between them. Germline loops: CDR1 SGHDT, CDR2 YYEEEE. The CDR3 DNA sequence: TGTGCCAGCAGCCGTGTTTCTCTAGTTGATCATAACTATGGCTACACCTTC. Translating gives CASSRVSLVDHNYGYTF.

Comments on this clonotype: One base away lies a much larger clone, so this may be a sequencing read error. The chain carries TRBV9 and TRBJ2-3, with 10 bases identical to TRBD2. Germline V gene data show CDR1 as SGDLS and CDR2 as YYNGEE. This CDR3 is built from 17 residues. The chain's CDR3 is CASSVGASGGLTDTQSF. CDR3 nucleotide sequence: TGTGCCAGCAGCGTAGGGGCTAGCGGGGGCCTCACAGATACGCAGTCTTTT.

This clonotype showed up just a few times. The chain links TRBV29-1 to TRBJ2-5, with D unresolved. This CDR3 has 14 amino acids. V shed 8 bases and J shed 2 bases, with 18 bases lying between them. Germline V lookup: CDR1 SQVTM, CDR2 ANQGSEA. This chain's CDR3 is CSLDLEVNQETQYF. The CDR3 DNA follows: TGCAGCTTGGACCTAGAGGTCAATCAAGAGACCCAGTACTTC.

V usage is TRBV24-1 and J usage is TRBJ1-1; possible D gene TRBD1, 6 bases. This CDR3 region has 15 residues. The germline CDR1 and CDR2 sequences are KGHDR and SFDVKD. V lost 5 bases, J lost 4 bases, and 16 bases lay in between. The CDR3 spells CATSVPQTGTTEAFF. CDR3 sequence (DNA): TGTGCCACCAGTGTTCCCCAAACAGGGACCACTGAAGCTTTCTTT.

V usage is TRBV7-9 and J usage is TRBJ1-1, with TRBD1 matching over 12 bases. Per germline, CDR1 SEHNR and CDR2 FQNEAQ (reference sequence). The V gene end was trimmed by 5 bases and the J gene end by 10 bases; junction bases not matched to a gene: 8. There are 14 residues in the CDR3. CDR3 bases: TGTGCCAGCAGCGAAGGGGGACAGGGGGCGCGAGCTTTCTTT. This encodes CASSEGGQGARAFF.

This chain connects TRBV29-1 to TRBJ2-5; 11 bases match TRBD1. TRBJ2-7 explains the end of the DNA better; the J call may be wrong. The CDR3 totals 14 residues. Germline V gene data show CDR1 as SQVTM and CDR2 as ANQGSEA. The CDR3 DNA reads TGCAGCGTAGTAAGGGGACAGGGGGAGTACGAGCAGTACTTC. This codes for CSVVRGQGEYEQYF.

The chain recombines TRBV29-1 with TRBJ2-1; D is possibly TRBD2 (5 bases). V dropped 5 bases and J dropped 7 bases, with 12 bases sitting between them. Germline V lookup: CDR1 SQVTM, CDR2 ANQGSEA. The CDR3 runs 12 residues. The CDR3 region has the DNA TGCAGCGTTAGAACTAGGCATAATGAGCAGTTCTTC. This gives the protein CSVRTRHNEQFF.

The V gene is TRBV7-8, the J gene TRBJ2-3, with TRBD2 identical over 10 bases. The CDR3 spans 16 residues. With V trimmed by 5 bases and J by 2 bases, 7 bases remained unmatched. Germline CDR1 reads SGHVS; CDR2 reads FQNEAQ. The CDR3 protein is CASSRKLAGYTDTQYF. The CDR3 nucleotides are TGTGCCAGCAGCAGAAAACTAGCGGGGTACACAGATACGCAGTATTTT. Complete variable domain (other parts from reference TRBV7-8 and TRBJ2-3): GAGVSQSPRYKVAKRGQDVALRCDPISGHVSLFWYQQALGQGPEFLTYFQNEAQLDKSGLPSDRFFAERPEGSVSTLKIQRTQQEDSAVYLCASSRKLAGYTDTQYFGPGTRLTVL.

Concerning this clonotype: One junction end does not reproduce the germline sequence, and a read error may be involved. The V gene is TRBV7-8, the J gene TRBJ2-3; a possible D gene is TRBD1 (6 bases). The CDR3 has 14 residues. Germline V gene lookup returns CDR1 SGHVS and CDR2 FQNEAQ. The CDR3 sequence: CASSSDSPTDTQYF. The CDR3 DNA follows: TGTGCCAGCAGTTCGGACAGCCCCACAGATACTCAGTATTTT.

The chain combines TRBV5-6 with TRBJ2-2, with unresolved D. In germline, CDR1 is SGHDT, CDR2 YYEEEE. The CDR3 extends over 15 amino acids. Trimming took 5 bases from V and 5 from J, leaving 16 bases between them. This CDR3 is CASSLAGPQTGELFF. As DNA, the CDR3 is TGTGCCAGCAGTCTGGCCGGGCCACAGACCGGGGAGCTGTTTTTT. Complete variable domain (other parts from reference TRBV5-6 and TRBJ2-2): DAGVTQSPTHLIKTRGQQVTLRCSPKSGHDTVSWYQQALGQGPQFIFQYYEEEERQRGNFPDRFSGHQFPNYSSELNVNALLLGDSALYLCASSLAGPQTGELFFGEGSRLTVL.

This clonotype was recorded only once. The rearrangement links TRBV5-1 to TRBJ1-6; the match to TRBD1 covers 7 bases. Per germline, CDR1 SGHRS and CDR2 YFSETQ. V dropped 4 bases and J dropped 6; count of bases not matched to a gene: 4. CDR3 length: 14 residues. This CDR3 reads CASSNGTANSPLHF. As DNA, the CDR3 is TGCGCCAGCAGCAACGGGACAGCTAATTCACCCCTCCACTTT.

The chain recombines TRBV15 with TRBJ2-5, with TRBD2 matching 8 bases. The CDR3 length is 14 residues. Germline CDR1 reads LNHNV; CDR2 reads YYDKDF (reference sequence). The V segment lost 8 bases and the J segment 5 bases; nucleotides outside the gene matches: 10. CDR3 nucleotide sequence: TGTGCCACCCCACCGGGGCGGGAGGCGGAGACCCAGTACTTC. Its translation is CATPPGREAETQYF.

The chain uses TRBV2 and TRBJ2-1; TRBD2 matches at 7 bases. Germline V CDR1 and CDR2: SNHLY, FYNNEI. The length of the CDR3 is 14 residues. The J segment lost 8 bases and the V segment lost 4 bases, leaving 8 bases of the junction unmatched. This CDR3 reads CASSVGDYSHEQFF. CDR3 sequence (DNA): TGTGCCAGCAGTGTAGGGGACTATAGCCATGAGCAGTTCTTC.